A selection of T cell receptor beta chains follows, all from one sample in a study of T-cell memory formation after mild COVID-19. One entry per CDR3 protein, called by TCRdb with MiXCR from the 5' RACE reads. The sample includes approximately 350,000 distinct CDR3 sequences, 25% to 30% of them seen just once. Material for sequencing was PBMCs or a T cell subset sorted from them (not recorded which). The receptors here all came from an adult woman who had mild COVID-19 (a few samples of this study predate the infection). Cell type and time point are not known. Both conserved end residues are part of each CDR3. D genes are given only for firm matches. Size tells how often a clone was seen (once, few, many) or the class of an expanded clone, and some rows leave it out.

d_gene: .
v_gene: TRBV7-9
abundance: .
len: 14
j_gene: TRBJ2-7
CDR3aa: CASSSSGWSHEQYF
CDR3nt: TGTGCCAGCAGCTCCTCGGGATGGTCCCACGAGCAGTACTTC

d_gene: TRBD2
v_gene: TRBV5-1
abundance: few
len: 16
j_gene: TRBJ2-1
CDR3aa: CASSLEPGGGYNEQFF
CDR3nt: TGCGCCAGCAGCTTGGAACCGGGGGGTGGCTACAATGAGCAGTTCTTC

d_gene: TRBD1
v_gene: TRBV7-6
abundance: few
len: 15
j_gene: TRBJ2-3
CDR3aa: CASSSGTGRSRSQYF
CDR3nt: TGTGCCAGCAGCTCCGGGACAGGGAGATCCCGTTCGCAGTATTTT

d_gene: .
v_gene: TRBV7-8
abundance: .
len: 18
j_gene: TRBJ1-4
CDR3aa: CASSPPGDPGPTNEKLFF
CDR3nt: TGTGCCAGCAGCCCCCCAGGGGACCCTGGACCAACTAATGAAAAACTGTTTTTT

d_gene: .
v_gene: TRBV4-2
abundance: .
len: 15
j_gene: TRBJ1-4
CDR3aa: CASSQSRVSNEKLFF
CDR3nt: TGTGCCAGCAGCCAATCCCGGGTGTCTAATGAAAAACTGTTTTTT

d_gene: .
v_gene: TRBV9
abundance: .
len: 14
j_gene: TRBJ1-2
CDR3aa: CASSVGGGTYGYTF
CDR3nt: TGTGCCAGCAGCGTAGGGGGAGGGACCTATGGCTACACCTTC

d_gene: .
v_gene: TRBV20-1
abundance: few
len: 12
j_gene: TRBJ2-5
CDR3aa: CSATGPQETQYF
CDR3nt: TGCAGTGCTACCGGGCCCCAAGAGACCCAGTACTTC

d_gene: .
v_gene: TRBV5-1
abundance: few
len: 11
j_gene: TRBJ2-2
CDR3aa: CASHLTGELFF
CDR3nt: TGCGCCAGCCATCTCACCGGGGAGCTGTTTTTT

d_gene: .
v_gene: TRBV5-1
abundance: once
len: 15
j_gene: TRBJ2-3
CDR3aa: CASSPTAGRTDTQYF
CDR3nt: TGCGCCAGCAGCCCAACGGCAGGGCGCACAGATACGCAGTATTTT

d_gene: .
v_gene: TRBV5-1
abundance: few
len: 18
j_gene: TRBJ2-1
CDR3aa: CASSLAVPEAESYNEQFF
CDR3nt: TGCGCCAGCAGCTTGGCCGTTCCTGAGGCAGAATCCTACAATGAGCAGTTCTTC

d_gene: .
v_gene: TRBV7-9
abundance: few
len: 16
j_gene: TRBJ2-1
CDR3aa: CASSLEAGRSYNEQFF
CDR3nt: TGTGCCAGCAGCTTAGAGGCAGGCCGCTCCTACAATGAGCAGTTCTTC

d_gene: .
v_gene: TRBV5-1
abundance: .
len: 15
j_gene: TRBJ1-4
CDR3aa: CASSNRDATNEKLFF
CDR3nt: TGCGCCAGCAGCAACAGAGATGCAACTAATGAAAAACTGTTTTTT

d_gene: TRBD2
v_gene: TRBV7-7
abundance: few
len: 17
j_gene: TRBJ2-5
CDR3aa: CASSQGRLAGGWETQYF
CDR3nt: TGTGCCAGCAGCCAAGGGAGACTAGCGGGGGGCTGGGAGACCCAGTACTTC

d_gene: .
v_gene: TRBV24-1
abundance: few
len: 14
j_gene: TRBJ1-2
CDR3aa: CATSDPGRSYGYTF
CDR3nt: TGTGCCACCAGTGACCCGGGCCGCTCCTATGGCTACACCTTC

d_gene: .
v_gene: TRBV5-1
abundance: .
len: 14
j_gene: TRBJ1-4
CDR3aa: CASSLKGANEKLFF
CDR3nt: TGCGCCAGCAGCTTAAAGGGGGCTAATGAAAAACTGTTTTTT

d_gene: .
v_gene: TRBV4-2
abundance: .
len: 15
j_gene: TRBJ1-1
CDR3aa: CASSQARGLHTEAFF
CDR3nt: TGTGCCAGCAGCCAAGCGCGGGGACTTCACACTGAAGCTTTCTTT

d_gene: .
v_gene: TRBV9
abundance: few
len: 13
j_gene: TRBJ2-2
CDR3aa: CASSRLVSGELFF
CDR3nt: TGTGCCAGCAGTCGACTAGTATCCGGGGAGCTGTTTTTT

d_gene: .
v_gene: TRBV5-1
abundance: few
len: 15
j_gene: TRBJ2-5
CDR3aa: CASSPGFRVGETQYF
CDR3nt: TGCGCCAGCAGCCCGGGGTTCAGGGTTGGAGAGACCCAGTACTTC

d_gene: .
v_gene: TRBV20-1
abundance: few
len: 11
j_gene: TRBJ2-7
CDR3aa: CSAVRGYEQYF
CDR3nt: TGCAGTGCTGTGAGGGGCTACGAGCAGTACTTC

d_gene: .
v_gene: TRBV24-1
abundance: many
len: 11
j_gene: TRBJ2-1
CDR3aa: CATSAYNEQFF
CDR3nt: TGTGCCACCAGTGCCTACAATGAGCAGTTCTTC

d_gene: TRBD2
v_gene: TRBV30
abundance: .
len: 12
j_gene: TRBJ2-3
CDR3aa: CAWSVSGRAQYF
CDR3nt: TGTGCCTGGAGTGTATCGGGGAGGGCGCAGTATTTT

d_gene: .
v_gene: TRBV6-5
abundance: .
len: 13
j_gene: TRBJ1-1
CDR3aa: CASSTSKRTEAFF
CDR3nt: TGTGCCAGCAGTACCTCAAAGAGGACTGAAGCTTTCTTT

d_gene: TRBD1
v_gene: TRBV29-1
abundance: .
len: 13
j_gene: TRBJ1-2
CDR3aa: CSVPGQANYGYTF
CDR3nt: TGCAGCGTTCCGGGACAGGCTAACTATGGCTACACCTTC

d_gene: .
v_gene: TRBV12-3/TRBV12-4
abundance: few
len: 14
j_gene: TRBJ1-1
CDR3aa: CASRPSGRNTEAFF
CDR3nt: TGTGCCAGCAGACCCTCAGGGCGAAACACTGAAGCTTTCTTT

d_gene: .
v_gene: TRBV4-3
abundance: many
len: 13
j_gene: TRBJ2-7
CDR3aa: CASSPGLTYEQYF
CDR3nt: TGTGCCAGCAGCCCCGGACTGACCTACGAGCAGTACTTC

d_gene: TRBD2
v_gene: TRBV10-3
abundance: .
len: 13
j_gene: TRBJ2-7
CDR3aa: CATSGSGSEEQYF
CDR3nt: TGTGCCACCAGCGGGAGCGGGTCGGAGGAGCAGTACTTC

d_gene: .
v_gene: TRBV24-1
abundance: .
len: 15
j_gene: TRBJ2-2
CDR3aa: CATSDAGQSTGELFF
CDR3nt: TGTGCCACCAGTGATGCGGGACAGAGCACCGGGGAGCTGTTTTTT

d_gene: .
v_gene: TRBV5-5
abundance: few
len: 16
j_gene: TRBJ2-2
CDR3aa: CASSSTPGLHTGELFF
CDR3nt: TGTGCCAGCAGCTCCACCCCCGGGCTCCACACCGGGGAGCTGTTTTTT

d_gene: .
v_gene: TRBV6-1
abundance: .
len: 13
j_gene: TRBJ1-2
CDR3aa: CASSDALVYGYTF
CDR3nt: TGTGCCAGCAGTGATGCGTTGGTCTATGGCTACACCTTC

d_gene: .
v_gene: TRBV12-3/TRBV12-4
abundance: .
len: 14
j_gene: TRBJ2-5
CDR3aa: CASSLYDGEWAQYF
CDR3nt: TGTGCCAGCAGTTTGTACGATGGGGAGTGGGCCCAGTACTTC

d_gene: .
v_gene: TRBV19
abundance: few
len: 16
j_gene: TRBJ1-5
CDR3aa: CASSIPRGRGNQPQHF
CDR3nt: TGTGCCAGTAGTATCCCCCGGGGAAGGGGCAATCAGCCCCAGCATTTT

d_gene: .
v_gene: TRBV19
abundance: .
len: 15
j_gene: TRBJ1-2
CDR3aa: CASSIRTEFYYGYTF
CDR3nt: TGTGCCAGTAGTATACGGACAGAATTTTACTATGGCTACACCTTC

d_gene: TRBD2
v_gene: TRBV30
abundance: .
len: 14
j_gene: TRBJ2-3
CDR3aa: CASSSGGTTDTQYF
CDR3nt: TGTGCCAGCTCTAGCGGGGGCACCACAGATACGCAGTATTTT

d_gene: .
v_gene: TRBV21-1
abundance: .
len: 20
j_gene: TRBJ2-3
CDR3aa: CASSKERRTGPPTDTDTQYF
CDR3nt: TGTGCCAGCAGCAAAGAGCGGAGGACAGGGCCCCCAACGGACACAGATACGCAGTATTTT

d_gene: TRBD2
v_gene: TRBV15
abundance: .
len: 16
j_gene: TRBJ2-6
CDR3aa: CATSRDSGVGANVLTF
CDR3nt: TGTGCCACCAGCAGAGATAGCGGGGTTGGGGCCAACGTCCTGACTTTC

d_gene: TRBD1
v_gene: TRBV6-5
abundance: .
len: 16
j_gene: TRBJ2-2
CDR3aa: CASSRPTGGVTGELFF
CDR3nt: TGTGCCAGCAGTAGGCCGACAGGGGGAGTCACCGGGGAGCTGTTTTTT

d_gene: .
v_gene: TRBV5-1
abundance: .
len: 15
j_gene: TRBJ2-2
CDR3aa: CASTKEPPLAGELFF
CDR3nt: TGCGCCAGCACCAAAGAACCCCCGTTGGCCGGGGAGCTGTTTTTT

d_gene: .
v_gene: TRBV10-3
abundance: .
len: 13
j_gene: TRBJ1-2
CDR3aa: CAISADIYGGYTF
CDR3nt: TGTGCCATCAGTGCGGACATTTACGGGGGCTACACCTTC

d_gene: .
v_gene: TRBV27
abundance: few
len: 14
j_gene: TRBJ2-3
CDR3aa: CASSLTVAWDTQYF
CDR3nt: TGTGCCAGCAGTTTAACGGTTGCTTGGGATACGCAGTATTTT

d_gene: .
v_gene: TRBV7-2
abundance: .
len: 15
j_gene: TRBJ2-1
CDR3aa: CASSSQTGTHNEQFF
CDR3nt: TGTGCCAGCAGCTCGCAGACCGGGACTCACAATGAGCAGTTCTTC

d_gene: .
v_gene: TRBV6-6
abundance: .
len: 15
j_gene: TRBJ1-2
CDR3aa: CASSYGGATNYGYTF
CDR3nt: TGTGCCAGCAGTTATGGGGGGGCTACTAACTATGGCTACACCTTC

d_gene: TRBD1
v_gene: TRBV6-1
abundance: few
len: 15
j_gene: TRBJ2-7
CDR3aa: CASSVHRDSTYEQYF
CDR3nt: TGTGCCAGCAGTGTGCACCGGGACAGCACCTACGAGCAGTACTTC

d_gene: TRBD1
v_gene: TRBV7-8
abundance: .
len: 14
j_gene: TRBJ1-1
CDR3aa: CASSARGQGRMAFF
CDR3nt: TGTGCCAGCAGCGCTAGGGGACAGGGAAGGATGGCTTTCTTT

d_gene: TRBD2
v_gene: TRBV15
abundance: .
len: 16
j_gene: TRBJ2-3
CDR3aa: CATSRALAGGTDTQYF
CDR3nt: TGTGCCACCAGCAGAGCACTAGCGGGGGGGACAGATACGCAGTATTTT

d_gene: TRBD2
v_gene: TRBV13
abundance: .
len: 14
j_gene: TRBJ2-7
CDR3aa: CASSLIASGYEQYF
CDR3nt: TGTGCCAGCAGCTTAATCGCTAGCGGCTACGAGCAGTACTTC

d_gene: .
v_gene: TRBV7-2
abundance: .
len: 17
j_gene: TRBJ2-7
CDR3aa: CASSPSAGTRGSYEQYF
CDR3nt: TGTGCCAGCAGCCCATCCGCGGGGACAAGAGGTTCCTACGAGCAGTACTTC

d_gene: .
v_gene: TRBV6-5
abundance: .
len: 12
j_gene: TRBJ1-2
CDR3aa: CASRTGARSYTF
CDR3nt: TGTGCCAGCAGGACGGGGGCGAGAAGCTACACCTTC

d_gene: .
v_gene: TRBV20-1
abundance: few
len: 13
j_gene: TRBJ2-7
CDR3aa: CSARGQGRYEQYF
CDR3nt: TGCAGTGCTAGGGGGCAGGGTCGGTACGAGCAGTACTTC

d_gene: .
v_gene: TRBV24-1
abundance: .
len: 14
j_gene: TRBJ2-7
CDR3aa: CAVEGDSGDYEQYF
CDR3nt: TGTGCCGTCGAGGGGGATAGCGGAGATTACGAGCAGTACTTC

d_gene: TRBD2
v_gene: TRBV2
abundance: .
len: 16
j_gene: TRBJ2-3
CDR3aa: CASSEGISGREGTQYF
CDR3nt: TGTGCCAGCAGTGAAGGGATTAGCGGGAGAGAGGGTACGCAGTATTTT

d_gene: .
v_gene: TRBV6-5
abundance: few
len: 15
j_gene: TRBJ2-3
CDR3aa: CASSDGLASTDTQYF
CDR3nt: TGTGCCAGCTCGGATGGCCTAGCAAGCACAGATACGCAGTATTTT

d_gene: .
v_gene: TRBV27
abundance: .
len: 15
j_gene: TRBJ2-7
CDR3aa: CASSSLIGDNYEQYF
CDR3nt: TGTGCCAGCAGCTCCCTTATTGGGGACAACTACGAGCAGTACTTC

d_gene: .
v_gene: TRBV27
abundance: .
len: 14
j_gene: TRBJ2-2
CDR3aa: CASRRDRDTGELFF
CDR3nt: TGTGCCAGCCGGCGGGACAGAGACACCGGGGAGCTGTTTTTT

d_gene: TRBD1
v_gene: TRBV19
abundance: .
len: 16
j_gene: TRBJ1-1
CDR3aa: CASSMTRGQMNTEAFF
CDR3nt: TGTGCCAGTAGTATGACGAGGGGGCAGATGAACACTGAAGCTTTCTTT

d_gene: .
v_gene: TRBV7-6
abundance: .
len: 15
j_gene: TRBJ2-1
CDR3aa: CASSSRLASPNEQFF
CDR3nt: TGTGCCAGCAGCTCCCGGTTAGCTTCCCCCAATGAGCAGTTCTTC

d_gene: .
v_gene: TRBV24-1
abundance: .
len: 14
j_gene: TRBJ2-5
CDR3aa: CATSDLVSSETQYF
CDR3nt: TGTGCCACCAGTGATTTGGTCAGTTCAGAGACCCAGTACTTC

d_gene: TRBD2
v_gene: TRBV12-3/TRBV12-4
abundance: .
len: 13
j_gene: TRBJ2-2
CDR3aa: CASSLREGGELFF
CDR3nt: TGTGCCAGCAGCCTCAGGGAGGGAGGGGAGCTGTTTTTT